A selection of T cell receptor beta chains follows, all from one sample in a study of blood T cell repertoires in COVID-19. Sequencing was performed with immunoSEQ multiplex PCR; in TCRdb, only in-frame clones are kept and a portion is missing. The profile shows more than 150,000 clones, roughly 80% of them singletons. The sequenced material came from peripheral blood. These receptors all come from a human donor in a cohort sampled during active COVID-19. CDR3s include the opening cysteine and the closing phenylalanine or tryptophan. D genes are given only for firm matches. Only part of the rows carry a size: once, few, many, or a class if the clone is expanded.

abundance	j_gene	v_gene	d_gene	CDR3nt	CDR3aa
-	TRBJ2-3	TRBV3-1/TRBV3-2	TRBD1	TGTGCCAGCAGCCAATGGACAGGGACGGATACGCAGTATTTT	CASSQWTGTDTQYF
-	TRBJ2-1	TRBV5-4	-	TGTGCCAGCAGCAGCCAGGCTCCCCTATCCTACAATGAGCAGTTCTTC	CASSSQAPLSYNEQFF
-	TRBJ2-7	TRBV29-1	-	TGCAGCGTGGGGGGTTTCCTCTACGAGCAGTACTTC	CSVGGFLYEQYF
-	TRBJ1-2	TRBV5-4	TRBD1	TGTGCCAGCAGCTTGGACAGGGGCTATGGCTACACCTTC	CASSLDRGYGYTF
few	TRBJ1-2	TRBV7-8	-	TGTGCCAGCAGCTTAGTACGCAGGGCCAACTATGGCTACACCTTC	CASSLVRRANYGYTF
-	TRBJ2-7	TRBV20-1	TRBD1	TGCAGTGCTGACAGGGGCTACGAGCAGTACTTC	CSADRGYEQYF
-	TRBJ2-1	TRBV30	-	TGTGCCTGGAGTGCACAGCCTGACAATGAGCAGTTCTTC	CAWSAQPDNEQFF
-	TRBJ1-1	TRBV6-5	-	TGTGCCAGCAGCGACTATGAAGCTTTCTTT	CASSDYEAFF
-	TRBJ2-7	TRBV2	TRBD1	TGTGCCAGCAGCGCACCAGGGGGACGGTTCTACGAGCAGTACTTC	CASSAPGGRFYEQYF
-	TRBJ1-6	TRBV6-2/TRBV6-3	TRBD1	TGTGCCAGCAGTATGACAGGGAATTCACCCCTCCACTTT	CASSMTGNSPLHF
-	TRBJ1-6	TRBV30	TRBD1	TGTGCCTGGAGTGTCGAGGACAGGGAAAGGAATTCACCCCTCCACTTT	CAWSVEDRERNSPLHF
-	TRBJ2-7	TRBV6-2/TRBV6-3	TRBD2	TGTGCCAGCAGCCCTGAGCGGGGGGGCCAAAGCGCCTACGAGCAGTACTTC	CASSPERGGQSAYEQYF
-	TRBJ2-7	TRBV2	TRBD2	TGTGCCAGCAGGTCTGGACTAGCGGGGCCAGGAGGGCGTCACTACGAGCAGTACTTC	CASRSGLAGPGGRHYEQYF
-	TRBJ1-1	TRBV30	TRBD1	TGTGCCTGGACGGCGACAGGGAGTTCGACTGAAGCTTTCTTT	CAWTATGSSTEAFF
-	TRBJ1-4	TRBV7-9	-	TGTGCCAGCAGCCTCTTTTTTGAAAAACTGTTTTTT	CASSLFFEKLFF
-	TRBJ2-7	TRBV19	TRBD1	TGTGCCAGTAGTCCAAAGGGGACAGGGGTATACGAGCAGTACTTC	CASSPKGTGVYEQYF
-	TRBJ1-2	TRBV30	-	TGTGCCCGAACTGATGGCTACACCTTC	CARTDGYTF
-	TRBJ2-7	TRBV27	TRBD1	TGTGCCAGCAGTTCCCGACCGGGACAGGGGTACTACGAGCAGTACTTC	CASSSRPGQGYYEQYF
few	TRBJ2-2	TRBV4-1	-	TGCGCCAGCAGCCAAACCGAGTACACCGGGGAGCTGTTTTTT	CASSQTEYTGELFF
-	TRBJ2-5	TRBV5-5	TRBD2	TGTGCCAGCAGCCAAGGACTAGCTCATCAAGAGACCCAGTACTTC	CASSQGLAHQETQYF
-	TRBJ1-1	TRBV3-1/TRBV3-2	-	TGTGCCAGCAGCCCATCGGAGATGAACACTGAAGCTTTCTTT	CASSPSEMNTEAFF
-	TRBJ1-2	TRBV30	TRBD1	TGTGCCTGGACTTTATTGGGGACAGGGGCGCTCGCGGATGGCTACACCTTC	CAWTLLGTGALADGYTF
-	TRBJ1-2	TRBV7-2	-	TGTGCCAGCAGCTACCTAGGCGGGGTTTTTTACTATGGCTACACCTTC	CASSYLGGVFYYGYTF
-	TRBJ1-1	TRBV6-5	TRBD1	TGTGCCGCCAGACAGGGGGCTGGCACTGAAGCTTTCTTT	CAARQGAGTEAFF
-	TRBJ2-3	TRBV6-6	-	TGTGCCAGCAGTTACCTGGGGGCAAGCACAGATACGCAGTATTTT	CASSYLGASTDTQYF
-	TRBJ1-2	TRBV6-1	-	TGTGCCAGCAGTGAAGGGCAGGAAGGTTATGGCTACACCTTC	CASSEGQEGYGYTF
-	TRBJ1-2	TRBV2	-	TGTGCCAGCGGAGTGGCAGCTAACTATGGCTACACCTTC	CASGVAANYGYTF
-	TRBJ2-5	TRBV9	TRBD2	TGTGCCAGCAGCGTAGCGACTAGCGGGGGGGCGTTTTATGAGACCCAGTACTTC	CASSVATSGGAFYETQYF
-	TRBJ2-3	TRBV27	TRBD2	TGTGCCAGCAGTCTCATACCTAGCGGGGGCACAGATACGCAGTATTTT	CASSLIPSGGTDTQYF
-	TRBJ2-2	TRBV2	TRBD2	TGTGCCAGCAGTGGGCTACTAGCGGGGGGGCCTGGGGAGCTGTTTTTT	CASSGLLAGGPGELFF
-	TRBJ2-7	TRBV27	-	TGTGCCAGCAGTCTAGGATGGGTAGGGACACGGGGAAGGGAGCAGTACTTC	CASSLGWVGTRGREQYF
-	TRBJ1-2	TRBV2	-	TGTGCCAGCAGTGACCTAATCCCGGGACACGATGGCTACACCTTC	CASSDLIPGHDGYTF
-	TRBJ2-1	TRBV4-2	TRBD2	TGTGCCAGCAGCCCCTCGGGCGGGGGGGCCCTTGAGCAGTTCTTC	CASSPSGGGALEQFF